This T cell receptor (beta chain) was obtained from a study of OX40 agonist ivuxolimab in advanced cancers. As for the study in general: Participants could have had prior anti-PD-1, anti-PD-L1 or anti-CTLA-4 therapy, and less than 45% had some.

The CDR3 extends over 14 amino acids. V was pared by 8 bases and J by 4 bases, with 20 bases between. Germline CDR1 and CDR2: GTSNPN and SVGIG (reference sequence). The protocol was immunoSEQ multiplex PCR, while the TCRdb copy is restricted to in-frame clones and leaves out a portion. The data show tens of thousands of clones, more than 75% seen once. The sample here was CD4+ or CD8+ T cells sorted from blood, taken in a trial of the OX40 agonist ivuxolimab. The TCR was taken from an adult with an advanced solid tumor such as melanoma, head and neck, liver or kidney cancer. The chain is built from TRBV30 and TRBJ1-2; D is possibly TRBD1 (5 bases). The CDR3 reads CAEMFYGAAYGYTF. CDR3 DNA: TGTGCCGAGATGTTCTACGGGGCGGCCTATGGCTACACCTTC.